A selection of T cell receptor beta chains follows, all from one sample in a study of T cells in Graves' hyperthyroidism and ophthalmopathy. TCRdb fed the multiplex PCR reads into MiXCR, producing one record per CDR3 protein. The table records 350,000 to 450,000 distinct CDR3 sequences, roughly a sixth of them present only once. The source material was blood. All receptors derive from a woman between 25 and 40 years old with Graves' hyperthyroidism that later progressed to Graves' ophthalmopathy. The CDR3 runs from the conserved cysteine through the conserved F or W. D genes are given only for firm matches. For some rows the clone size is stated as once, few or many, or as a class when expanded; others skip it.

d_call cdr3_length j_call clone_size v_call cdr3_nt cdr3_aa
. 16 TRBJ2-1 many TRBV11-2 TGTGCCAGCAGCTTAGGGGCTGAGGTGGGGCGGGATGAGCAGTTCTTC CASSLGAEVGRDEQFF
. 12 TRBJ1-4 . TRBV30 TGTGCCTTGAGCAGAGGGGACGAAAAGCTGTTTTTT CALSRGDEKLFF
. 15 TRBJ2-2 many TRBV27 TGTGCCAGCAGCCCCGGGACAACGAACACCGGGGAGCTGTTTTTT CASSPGTTNTGELFF
. 11 TRBJ1-1 many TRBV4-1 TGCGCCAGCAGCCAAGATGGGCGGGCTTTCTTT CASSQDGRAFF
. 13 TRBJ2-1 many TRBV28 TGTGCCAGCAGTCAGGACTACTACAATGAGCAGTTCTTC CASSQDYYNEQFF
TRBD1 17 TRBJ2-6 . TRBV19 TGTGCCAGTAGTAGAGGACAGGGCCTCTCTGGGGCCAACGTCCTGACTTTC CASSRGQGLSGANVLTF
. 14 TRBJ2-7 many TRBV12-3/TRBV12-4 TGTGCCAGCAGCTTAGGTGGACCCTCCTACGAGCAGTACTTC CASSLGGPSYEQYF
TRBD1 16 TRBJ1-1 many TRBV2 TGTGCCAGCATTCGTCTCCACGACAGGGGGAACACTGAAGCTTTCTTT CASIRLHDRGNTEAFF
. 15 TRBJ1-5 . TRBV28 TGTGCCAGCAGTTTTTTTGACCCTAGCAATCAGCCCCAGCATTTT CASSFFDPSNQPQHF
TRBD2 16 TRBJ2-3 few TRBV20-1 TGCAGTGCTAGGGGCCCCGGGACTAGCGGCACAGATACGCAGTATTTT CSARGPGTSGTDTQYF
. 14 TRBJ2-7 few TRBV15 TGTGCCACCAGCAGGGGAGGCAGCTCCTACGAGCAGTACTTC CATSRGGSSYEQYF
. 12 TRBJ2-2 many TRBV19 TGTGCCAGTAGTGTGGACGGCGGGGAGCTGTTTTTT CASSVDGGELFF
TRBD2 16 TRBJ2-7 . TRBV20-1 TGCAGTGCTAGATTAGGACTAGCGGGTAGGTTAGTCGAGCAGTACTTC CSARLGLAGRLVEQYF
TRBD2 17 TRBJ2-1 many TRBV19 TGTGCCACCTCCGGGACTAGCGGGCGAAGCTCCTACAATGAGCAGTTCTTC CATSGTSGRSSYNEQFF
. 13 TRBJ2-2 few TRBV12-3/TRBV12-4 TGTGCCAGCAGTGCCTCCTACACCGGGGAGCTGTTTTTT CASSASYTGELFF
TRBD1 15 TRBJ1-6 once TRBV20-1 TGCAGTGCTAGTGAATGGCTAGACAGGGCGGCACCCCTCCACTTT CSASEWLDRAAPLHF
. 13 TRBJ1-2 many TRBV10-3 TGTGCCATCAGTGAGTCGGTTACGGGTGGCTACACCTTC CAISESVTGGYTF